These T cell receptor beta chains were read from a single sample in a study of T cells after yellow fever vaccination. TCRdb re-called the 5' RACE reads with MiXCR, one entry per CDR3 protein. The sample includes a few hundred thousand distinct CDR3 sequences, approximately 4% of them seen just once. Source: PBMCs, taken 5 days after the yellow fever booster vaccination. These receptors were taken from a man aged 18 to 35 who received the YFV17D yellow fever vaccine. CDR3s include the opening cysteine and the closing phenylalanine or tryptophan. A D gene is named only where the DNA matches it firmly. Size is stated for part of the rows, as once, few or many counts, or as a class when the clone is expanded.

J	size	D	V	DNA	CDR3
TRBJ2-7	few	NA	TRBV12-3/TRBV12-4	TGTGCCAGCACCTCCGGGGGAATTTACGAGCAGTACTTC	CASTSGGIYEQYF
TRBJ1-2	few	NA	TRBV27	TGTGCCAGCAGTTTATCCGGTATTTGGAGCGAATGGAGTGGCTACACCTTC	CASSLSGIWSEWSGYTF
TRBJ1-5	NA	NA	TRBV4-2	TGTGCCAGCAGCCAACGGACGGTGGGCCCAGGGCAGCCCCAGCATTTT	CASSQRTVGPGQPQHF
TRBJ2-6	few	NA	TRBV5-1	TGCGCCAGCAGCTTGAACTCCCAACGAGGCTCTGGGGCCAACGTCCTGACTTTC	CASSLNSQRGSGANVLTF
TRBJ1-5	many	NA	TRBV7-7	TGTGCCAGCCGGTGGGGTAGCAATCAGCCCCAGCATTTT	CASRWGSNQPQHF
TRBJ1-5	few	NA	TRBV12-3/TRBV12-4	TGTGCCAGAAGTTTGGTATACGGGGGCAATCAGCCCCAGCATTTT	CARSLVYGGNQPQHF
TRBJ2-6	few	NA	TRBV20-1	TGCAGTGCCAGGGAGGGCAGGGGGTTACTAAGGGGGGCCAACGTCCTGACTTTC	CSAREGRGLLRGANVLTF
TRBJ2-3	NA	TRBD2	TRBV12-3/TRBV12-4	TGTGCCAGCTCTATCGGGGGGGCCGTGGATACGCAGTATTTT	CASSIGGAVDTQYF
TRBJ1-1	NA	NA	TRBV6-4	TGTGCCAGCAGTCAAACAGAGAGCACTGAAGCTTTCTTT	CASSQTESTEAFF
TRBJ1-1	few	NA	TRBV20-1	TGCAGTGCTAGGGGGGAGAGGGATGAAGCTTTCTTT	CSARGERDEAFF
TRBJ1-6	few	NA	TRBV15	TGTGCCACCAGCAGAGAGTGGGGAATTAATTCACCCCTCCACTTT	CATSREWGINSPLHF
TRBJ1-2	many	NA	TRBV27	TGTGACCTTGTAGGGGGTGGCTACACCTTC	CDLVGGGYTF